The 5 T cell receptor beta chains presented below share a single source sample, sequenced in a study of CD8+CD57+ T cells in acquired aplastic anemia. For CDR3 and TCR beta VDJ profiling, genomic DNA was the template used. MiXCR, applied by TCRdb to the reads, yields one record per CDR3 protein. The sample includes around 200,000 distinct CDR3 sequences, approximately 60% seen only once; the top ten take approximately 30%. The sequencing input was sorted CD4+, CD8+, or CD8+CD57+ T cells (not recorded which) from PBMCs. The origin of the receptors is a human donor in good health.

The chain is built from TRBV6-5 and TRBJ1-1; 7 nucleotides agree with TRBD1. The length of the CDR3 is 14 residues. CDR1 and CDR2 from the germline V gene are MNHEY and SVGAGI. J gave up 3 bases and V 5 bases, and 6 bases lay outside the gene matches. The chain's CDR3 is CASSGRTGDTEAFF. The CDR3, as DNA: TGTGCCAGCAGTGGAAGAACAGGGGACACTGAAGCTTTCTTT.

With regard to this clonotype: One end of the junction fails to match germline, which may point to a read error. This sequence joins TRBV6-5 and TRBJ2-2, with D tentatively TRBD2 (5 bases). Germline lookup yields CDR1 MNHEY and CDR2 SVGAGI. The CDR3 is 15 residues long. This CDR3 is CASSYLGGRPGELLF. The CDR3 DNA is TGTGCCAGCAGTTACTTGGGCGGCAGGCCCGGGGAGCTGCTTTTT.

This chain uses TRBV7-3 with TRBJ2-3; 7 nucleotides match TRBD2. The CDR3 is made up of 16 amino acids. J gave up 0 bases and V 1 base, and 4 bases lay outside the gene matches. Germline V CDR1 and CDR2: SGHTA, FQGTGA. The CDR3 reads CASSLIGRESTDTQYF. The CDR3 nucleotides read TGTGCCAGCAGCTTAATAGGGCGGGAGAGCACAGATACGCAGTATTTT.

Only a few counts were recorded for this clonotype. Since the CDR3 does not end with the conserved phenylalanine or tryptophan, this likely comes from a read error. The chain joins TRBV12-3 or TRBV12-4 to TRBJ1-4; D remains ambiguous. V was shortened by 6 bases and J by 8 bases, with 16 bases between the two germline ends. CDR3 length: 14 amino acids. CDR3 sequence: CASSHLLSSEKLFL. CDR3 nucleotides: TGTGCCAGCAGCCATCTCTTATCCAGCGAAAAACTGTTTCTT.

This clonotype came up many times. V usage is TRBV4-1 and J usage is TRBJ2-7; 7 bases agree with TRBD2. This CDR3 is 13 amino acids long. J was trimmed by 5 bases and V by 1 base; bases with no gene match: 2. Germline CDR1 reads MGHRA; CDR2 reads YSYEKL. The CDR3 DNA sequence: TGCGCCAGCAGCCAAGGACTAGCCGACGAGCAGTACTTC. Amino acids: CASSQGLADEQYF.